Below, 16 T cell receptor beta chains from the same sample are listed, as sequenced in a study of OX40 agonist ivuxolimab in advanced cancers. Data came from immunoSEQ multiplex PCR; TCRdb stores just in-frame clones and leaves some out. The sample includes some 100,000 clones, 89% seen only once; the top ten take around 0.16%. Sample: CD4+ or CD8+ T cells sorted from blood, taken in a trial of the OX40 agonist ivuxolimab. These TCRs come from an adult with an advanced solid tumor such as melanoma, head and neck, liver or kidney cancer.

The chain uses TRBV7-9 and TRBJ2-3; D remains ambiguous. CDR3 length equals 15 residues. Germline loops: CDR1 SEHNR, CDR2 FQNEAQ (reference sequence). Trimming stripped 0 bases from V and 0 bases from J, with 7 bases between. Here the CDR3 reads CASSLALASTDTQYF. The CDR3 coding sequence is TGTGCCAGCAGCTTAGCTTTGGCCAGCACAGATACGCAGTATTTT. The whole variable domain, remainder taken from reference TRBV7-9 and TRBJ2-3, is DTGVSQNPRHKITKRGQNVTFRCDPISEHNRLYWYRQTLGQGPEFLTYFQNEAQLEKSRLLSDRFSAERPKGSFSTLEIQRTEQGDSAMYLCASSLALASTDTQYFGPGTRLTVL.

V is TRBV5-1 and J is TRBJ1-2; no reliable D call. Trimming removed 0 bases at V and 4 bases at J, with 4 bases between. Germline CDR1 reads SGHRS; CDR2 reads YFSETQ. The CDR3 has 12 residues. The CDR3 spells CASSLGSYGYTF. The CDR3 region has the DNA TGCGCCAGCAGCTTGGGCAGCTATGGCTACACCTTC.

The CDR3 DNA sequence: TGCAGCGTTGAGGGGGGCGGAAACACCATATATTTT. Translated: CSVEGGGNTIYF. The V call is TRBV29-1, the J call TRBJ1-3, with a weak D call TRBD1 (6 bases). The CDR3 covers 12 residues. In germline, CDR1 is SQVTM, CDR2 ANQGSEA. V was cut by 3 bases and J by 4 bases, with 7 bases left in between.

The chain links TRBV4-1 to TRBJ1-6, with 10 bases aligning to TRBD1. J lost 10 bases, V lost 3 bases, and 6 bases had no gene match. The CDR3 loop spans 15 amino acids. Germline CDR1 reads MGHRA; CDR2 reads YSYEKL. The CDR3 reads CASSHPTGGGSPLHF. The CDR3 DNA sequence: TGCGCCAGCAGCCACCCGACAGGGGGCGGCTCACCCCTCCACTTT.

This chain joins TRBV6-1 and TRBJ2-3; 7 nucleotides agree with TRBD1. Germline trimming cut 6 bases from V and 2 bases from J; bases unmatched to any gene: 8. CDR3 length: 15 amino acids. Germline-derived CDR1 and CDR2 are MNHNS and SASEGT. As DNA, the CDR3 is TGTGCCAGCAGCCGGGACAGCGCTTTCACAGATACGCAGTATTTT. Its protein is CASSRDSAFTDTQYF.

The J gene is TRBJ1-3, the V gene TRBV19; D is ambiguous. From germline, CDR1 is LNHDA and CDR2 SQIVND (reference sequence). The CDR3 contains 13 residues. Trimming stripped 6 bases from V and 1 base from J, with 7 bases between. The CDR3 region has the DNA TGTGCCAGTAGCGAGGATTCTGGAAACACCATATATTTT. Amino acid sequence: CASSEDSGNTIYF.

CDR3 nucleotides: TGCGCCAGCAGCTTAGACTCCGGGACTACCTACGAGCAGTACTTC. It translates to CASSLDSGTTYEQYF. The J gene is TRBJ2-7, the V gene TRBV5-1; 7 nucleotides line up with TRBD2. Per the germline V gene, CDR1 is SGHRS and CDR2 is YFSETQ. With 2 bases clipped from V and 2 bases from J, the junction kept 7 bases outside the gene matches. This CDR3 has 15 residues.

The chain joins TRBV9 to TRBJ2-3, with 16 positions matching TRBD2. In germline, CDR1 is SGDLS, CDR2 YYNGEE. CDR3 length: 17 residues. With 3 bases clipped from V and 5 bases from J, the junction kept 6 bases outside the gene matches. The DNA for the CDR3 is TGTGCCAGCAGCGCGGGACTAGCGGGGGGGCTTAGAGATACGCAGTATTTT. Translation: CASSAGLAGGLRDTQYF.

The CDR3: CASSLVGTSGTRAGELFF. Here the CDR3 DNA reads TGCGCCAGCAGCTTGGTGGGGACTAGCGGGACCAGGGCCGGGGAGCTGTTTTTT. The genes are TRBV5-1 and TRBJ2-2, with 13 bases aligning to TRBD2. V shed 0 bases and J 6 bases; nucleotides not matched to a gene: 8. The CDR3 length is 18 residues. CDR1 SGHRS and CDR2 YFSETQ come from the germline V gene. The variable domain in full, completed from reference TRBV5-1 and TRBJ2-2, reads KAGVTQTPRYLIKTRGQQVTLSCSPISGHRSVSWYQQTPGQGLQFLFEYFSETQRNKGNFPGRFSGRQFSNSRSEMNVSTLELGDSALYLCASSLVGTSGTRAGELFFGEGSRLTVL.

The V gene is TRBV10-3, the J gene TRBJ2-1; TRBD2 might be the D (6 bases). Trimming pared 4 bases from V and 9 bases from J, leaving 10 bases between. The CDR3 sequence is 12 residues long. From germline, CDR1 is ENHRY and CDR2 SYGVKD. The CDR3 is CAISGASAEQFF. Written as DNA, the CDR3 is TGTGCCATCAGTGGGGCTAGCGCTGAGCAGTTCTTC.

V and J are TRBV29-1 and TRBJ1-2; the D is unclear. The germline V gene encodes CDR1 SQVTM and CDR2 ANQGSEA. Trimming pared 4 bases from V and 2 bases from J, leaving 11 bases between. The CDR3 is 13 residues long. The CDR3 sequence: CSVVGSVNYGYTF. Written as DNA, the CDR3 is TGCAGCGTTGTTGGTTCGGTCAACTATGGCTACACCTTC.

This clone was recorded a few times. The V and J genes are TRBV11-2 and TRBJ2-7, with D hard to call. Germline loops: CDR1 SGHAT, CDR2 FQNNGV. The CDR3 loop spans 15 amino acids. The V gene lost 0 bases and the J gene lost 2 bases, with 11 bases spanning the gap. The CDR3 loop is CASSLDRPVTYEQYF. CDR3 nucleotide sequence: TGTGCCAGCAGCTTAGATAGGCCCGTAACCTACGAGCAGTACTTC.

The chain carries TRBV11-2 and TRBJ1-3; the D is unclear. The V gene lost 5 bases and the J gene lost 0 bases, with 14 bases spanning the gap. The germline gives CDR1 SGHAT, CDR2 FQNNGV. This CDR3 is 16 amino acids long. The CDR3 loop reads CASSQPATPSGNTIYF. The DNA of the CDR3 is TGTGCCAGCAGCCAACCTGCTACCCCCTCTGGAAACACCATATATTTT.

V and J are TRBV5-1 and TRBJ2-1; 11 nucleotides align to TRBD2. CDR3 length equals 18 residues. J gave up 6 bases and V 0 bases, and 11 bases lay outside the gene matches. In germline, CDR1 is SGHRS, CDR2 YFSETQ. The CDR3 sequence is CASSLALAGGTGGNEQFF. CDR3 coding DNA: TGCGCCAGCAGCTTGGCCTTAGCGGGAGGGACTGGGGGCAATGAGCAGTTCTTC.

This clone was counted once. The J gene is TRBJ1-4, the V gene TRBV5-6; D is uncertain. The CDR3 length is 14 residues. V gave up 0 bases and J gave up 7 bases, with 10 bases separating them. Germline V gene lookup returns CDR1 SGHDT and CDR2 YYEEEE. CDR3 DNA: TGTGCCAGCAGCTTGGCTTGGCAGTCTGAAAAACTGTTTTTT. Translated, it gives CASSLAWQSEKLFF.

The chain uses TRBV9 and TRBJ2-5; a possible D gene is TRBD2 (6 bases). This CDR3 is built from 15 residues. Germline assignment: CDR1 SGDLS and CDR2 YYNGEE. V lost 3 bases and J 2 bases, leaving 14 bases between the germline ends. The CDR3 DNA reads as TGTGCCAGCAGCGCACGTGTCGGAGGGCAAGAGACCCAGTACTTC. Amino acid sequence: CASSARVGGQETQYF.